This entry lists 23 T cell receptor beta chains sequenced from one sample in a study of cytomegalovirus exposure and HLA in healthy donors. Researchers ran the PCR with 60 Vbeta and 13 Jbeta primers. Some clones are missing from TCRdb's copy, which holds only in-frame ones; the method was immunoSEQ multiplex PCR. The repertoire includes 150,000 to 200,000 clones, approximately 80% of them detected once, and about 1.7% sits in the top ten. What was sequenced was PBMCs. All receptors derive from a woman aged 25 to 45 in good health and CMV-seronegative.

V usage is TRBV7-2 and J usage is TRBJ1-5; 7 bases fit TRBD1. Trimming took 5 bases from V and 0 from J; bases not matched to a gene: 7. This CDR3 spans 16 amino acids. Germline CDR1 and CDR2: SGHTA and FQGNSA. CDR3 sequence reads: CASSPTGTRSNQPQHF. The CDR3 DNA sequence: TGTGCCAGCAGCCCGACAGGGACCCGTAGCAATCAGCCCCAGCATTTT.

This chain connects TRBV10-3 to TRBJ2-7; 9 bases are shared with TRBD1. Trimming cost V 4 bases and J 5 bases; bases outside gene matches: 9. Germline V gene sequence: CDR1 ENHRY, CDR2 SYGVKD. This CDR3 is built from 15 residues. In DNA form, the CDR3 reads TGTGCCATCAGTGGATCCGGGACAGGGTTACACGAGCAGTACTTC. This encodes CAISGSGTGLHEQYF.

The chain has TRBV27 and TRBJ1-1; tentatively, D is TRBD1 (6 bases). There are 16 residues in the CDR3. With 6 bases removed from V and 3 bases from J, the gap between germline ends came to 20 bases. The germline CDR1 and CDR2 sequences are MNHEY and SMNVEV (reference sequence). CDR3 region: CASSLRQALRDTEAFF. The DNA of the CDR3 is TGTGCCAGCAGCCTAAGACAGGCTTTAAGAGACACTGAAGCTTTCTTT.

This chain links TRBV7-6 with TRBJ2-5; perhaps TRBD1 as D (5 bases). The length of the CDR3 is 14 residues. The germline CDR1 and CDR2 sequences are SGHVS and FNYEAQ. The V gene lost 5 bases and the J gene lost 4 bases, with 14 bases spanning the gap. The CDR3 loop is CASSHDQGIETQYF. CDR3 sequence (DNA): TGTGCCAGCAGCCACGACCAGGGCATAGAGACCCAGTACTTC.

V gene TRBV27 combines with J gene TRBJ2-1; D possibly corresponds to TRBD2 (6 bases). The CDR3 is made up of 12 amino acids. V was trimmed by 4 bases and J by 5 bases, leaving 6 bases between them. Germline assignment: CDR1 MNHEY and CDR2 SMNVEV (reference sequence). The CDR3 here is CASSWGDNEQFF. The CDR3 region has the DNA TGTGCCAGCAGTTGGGGGGACAATGAGCAGTTCTTC.

This chain links TRBV7-9 with TRBJ2-1; 15 positions match TRBD2. The length of the CDR3 is 19 residues. Per germline, CDR1 SEHNR and CDR2 FQNEAQ (reference sequence). V lost 0 bases and J lost 6; bases outside the gene matches: 9. The CDR3 loop is CASSLAGGWGLAGGNEQFF. As DNA, the CDR3 is TGTGCCAGCAGCTTAGCGGGCGGTTGGGGACTAGCGGGAGGCAATGAGCAGTTCTTC.

The chain recombines TRBV20-1 with TRBJ2-1, with unresolved D. V shed 1 base and J shed 5 bases, with 3 bases lying between them. The length of the CDR3 is 11 residues. Germline V CDR1 and CDR2: DFQATT, SNEGSKA (reference sequence). CDR3 DNA sequence: TGCAGTGCTAGAGTTAACAATGAGCAGTTCTTC. Protein product: CSARVNNEQFF.

This clone was counted once. The V call is TRBV27, the J call TRBJ1-2; 9 bases map to TRBD1. This CDR3 has 15 amino acids. CDR1 is MNHEY, CDR2 SMNVEV, per germline (reference sequence). J was trimmed by 0 bases and V by 5 bases; bases with no gene match: 4. CDR3 in amino acids: CASSPGQGPNYGYTF. CDR3 sequence (DNA): TGTGCCAGCAGTCCGGGACAGGGCCCTAACTATGGCTACACCTTC.

The CDR3 nucleotides are TGTGCCTGGAGTGTACCGGGGTGGGTAGCGGCTCTGGTCGTGAGCAATCAGCCCCAGCATTTT. Translating gives CAWSVPGWVAALVVSNQPQHF. The chain couples TRBV30 to TRBJ1-5; no clear D. Germline lookup yields CDR1 GTSNPN and CDR2 SVGIG (reference sequence). CDR3 length: 21 residues. V lost 0 bases and J lost 1, with 28 bases in between.

V usage is TRBV7-6 and J usage is TRBJ2-5; TRBD2 matches 7 bases. The J call may be incorrect, as the DNA end agrees better with TRBJ2-7. The CDR3 extends over 12 amino acids. Germline CDR1 reads SGHVS; CDR2 reads FNYEAQ. DNA for the CDR3: TGTGCCAGCAGCCTGGGGGGGTCCGAGCAGTACTTC. Translating gives CASSLGGSEQYF.

This clone was detected a few times. The chain has TRBV27 and TRBJ1-1, with D unresolved. V gave up 4 bases and J gave up 4 bases, with 4 bases separating them. The CDR3 length is 11 residues. Germline lookup yields CDR1 MNHEY and CDR2 SMNVEV (reference sequence). CDR3 nucleotides: TGTGCCAGCAGTTCCGGCACTGAAGCTTTCTTT. It encodes CASSSGTEAFF.

The J gene is TRBJ2-1, the V gene TRBV7-9, with D possibly TRBD1 on 5 matching bases. Germline CDR1 and CDR2: SEHNR and FQNEAQ (reference sequence). V lost 5 bases to trimming and J lost 5 bases, with 7 bases between them. This CDR3 has 12 amino acids. The CDR3 sequence is CASSETDNEQFF. The CDR3 coding sequence is TGTGCCAGCAGCGAGACAGACAATGAGCAGTTCTTC.

This chain connects TRBV4-1 to TRBJ1-5; 7 nucleotides match TRBD1. The length of the CDR3 is 14 residues. Germline V gene sequence: CDR1 MGHRA, CDR2 YSYEKL. Germline trimming cut 2 bases from V and 11 bases from J; bases unmatched to any gene: 9. CDR3 residues: CASSQTTGSISQHF. CDR3 sequence (DNA): TGCGCCAGCAGCCAAACGACAGGGTCTATATCCCAGCATTTT.

This clone showed up just once. The rearrangement uses TRBV6-1 and TRBJ1-3; D ambiguous. This CDR3 region has 16 residues. The germline V gene encodes CDR1 MNHNS and CDR2 SASEGT. The V end was cut by 3 bases, the J end by 0 bases, with 12 bases between. DNA of the CDR3: TGTGCCAGCAGTGATGGTGGCAGTTACTCTGGAAACACCATATATTTT. Amino acids: CASSDGGSYSGNTIYF.

This sequence joins TRBV27 and TRBJ2-7, with D possibly TRBD1 on 6 matching bases. Germline lookup yields CDR1 MNHEY and CDR2 SMNVEV (reference sequence). Trimming pared 0 bases from V and 4 bases from J, leaving 10 bases between. CDR3 length equals 14 residues. CDR3 sequence reads: CASSLSYRVYEQYF. The CDR3 nucleotides are TGTGCCAGCAGTTTATCGTACAGGGTTTACGAGCAGTACTTC.

The sample holds one count of this clone. This sequence joins TRBV6-5 and TRBJ1-2; the match to TRBD1 covers 11 bases. The CDR3 is 13 amino acids. V lost 5 bases to trimming and J lost 5 bases; unmatched junction nucleotides: 1. Per the germline V gene, CDR1 is MNHEY and CDR2 is SVGAGI. The CDR3 DNA reads as TGTGCCAGCAGTCGGGACAGGGGGTATGGCTACACCTTC. Translating it yields CASSRDRGYGYTF.

There are a few counts of this clone. Here the CDR3 DNA reads TGTGCCATCAGTGGATCCGGGACAGGGTTACACGAGCAGTACTTC. Amino acid sequence: CAISGSGTGLHEQYF. The V gene is TRBV10-3, the J gene TRBJ2-5; TRBD1 matches at 9 bases. The J call could be wrong; TRBJ2-7 is a better fit for the DNA end. Germline V gene sequence: CDR1 ENHRY, CDR2 SYGVKD. The CDR3 covers 15 residues.

This clone occurred once. V gene TRBV7-9 combines with J gene TRBJ2-6, with a possible D match to TRBD2 (5 bases). The CDR3 consists of 12 residues. The V gene's germline CDR1 is SEHNR and CDR2 FQNEAQ (reference sequence). The V end lost 5 bases, the J end lost 7 bases, and 6 bases lay between the germline ends. The chain's CDR3 is CASSSGANVLTF. In nucleotides, the CDR3 is TGTGCCAGCAGCAGCGGAGCCAACGTCCTGACTTTC.

The V call is TRBV19, the J call TRBJ1-5, with 7 nucleotides matching TRBD1. The CDR3 is 17 amino acids. Per the germline V gene, CDR1 is LNHDA and CDR2 is SQIVND (reference sequence). The ends lost 4 bases at V and 1 base at J; junction bases unmatched: 10. The CDR3 reads CASSTPRRGLSNQPQHF. The CDR3 DNA is TGTGCCAGTAGTACCCCGAGGAGGGGGCTAAGCAATCAGCCCCAGCATTTT.

This clone showed up just once. J is TRBJ1-2 and V is TRBV6-5, with 10 bases matching TRBD1. With V trimmed by 5 bases and J by 0 bases, 3 bases remained unmatched. Germline V gene lookup returns CDR1 MNHEY and CDR2 SVGAGI. The CDR3 is 15 residues long. The CDR3 coding sequence is TGTGCCAGCAGTCCCGGGACAGGGGCTAACTATGGCTACACCTTC. It encodes CASSPGTGANYGYTF.

The chain links TRBV5-5 to TRBJ1-1, with 8 nucleotides matching TRBD1. The CDR3 is 13 amino acids. The V and J ends lost 5 bases and 2 bases, in that order; junction bases with no gene match: 2. From germline, CDR1 is SGHKS and CDR2 YYEKEE (reference sequence). The CDR3 DNA reads TGTGCCAGCAGAGGACAGGGAAACACTGAAGCTTTCTTT. This codes for CASRGQGNTEAFF.

This chain links TRBV13 with TRBJ2-1, with TRBD2 matching 7 bases. J was trimmed by 9 bases and V by 0 bases; bases with no gene match: 11. The germline V gene encodes CDR1 PRHDT and CDR2 FYEKMQ (reference sequence). The CDR3 has 16 residues. As DNA, the CDR3 is TGTGCCAGCAGCTTAGGGGGGCGAGGCGGGGGTTCTGAGCAGTTCTTC. Translating gives CASSLGGRGGGSEQFF.

This sequence joins TRBV7-3 and TRBJ2-1; 7 bases are shared with TRBD2. V was clipped by 4 bases and J by 12 bases; unmatched bases: 12. The length of the CDR3 is 14 residues. Germline V gene data show CDR1 as SGHTA and CDR2 as FQGTGA. In DNA, the CDR3 is TGTGCCAGCAGCTCTACGGGGGAGGGCGAAGGGCAGTTCTTC. Translated, it gives CASSSTGEGEGQFF.